This T cell receptor beta chain was recovered during a study of molecular identifiers for immune sequencing clone quantification. Study at large: The replicate experiment used RNA from 20,000 or 100,000 naive CD8 cells. This RNA was split into five aliquots, and four of them were sequenced.

This clonotype was seen at least ten times. Its target is unknown. In the sort, naive CD8 T cells were defined as CD8+CD4-CCR7+CD45RA+. Study conclusions and caveats: For effector cells, clones above 20 RNA copies held over 98% of molecules; for naive cells, under 1%.

TCRdb ran MiXCR on the PCR reads and lists one entry per CDR3 protein. The repertoire holds 600,000 to 650,000 distinct CDR3 sequences, with 15% to 20% as singletons. Germline V gene sequence: CDR1 SEHNR, CDR2 FQNEAQ (reference sequence). The CDR3 consists of 17 residues. Trimming took off 4 bases at V and 4 bases at J, with 23 bases between the two ends. Material: naive CD8+ T cells from blood, with Jurkat cell RNA spiked in. Sample subset: FACS-sorted CD8+CD4-CCR7+CD45RA+ naive T cells. The receptor's source is a human donor in good health. Some libraries in this study had Jurkat cell RNA spiked in. This chain joins TRBV7-9 and TRBJ2-7; D possibly corresponds to TRBD1 (7 bases). CDR3 sequence reads: CASSSTAWATGRYEQYF. The CDR3 bases are TGTGCCAGCAGCTCCACCGCTTGGGCGACAGGGAGGTACGAGCAGTACTTC.